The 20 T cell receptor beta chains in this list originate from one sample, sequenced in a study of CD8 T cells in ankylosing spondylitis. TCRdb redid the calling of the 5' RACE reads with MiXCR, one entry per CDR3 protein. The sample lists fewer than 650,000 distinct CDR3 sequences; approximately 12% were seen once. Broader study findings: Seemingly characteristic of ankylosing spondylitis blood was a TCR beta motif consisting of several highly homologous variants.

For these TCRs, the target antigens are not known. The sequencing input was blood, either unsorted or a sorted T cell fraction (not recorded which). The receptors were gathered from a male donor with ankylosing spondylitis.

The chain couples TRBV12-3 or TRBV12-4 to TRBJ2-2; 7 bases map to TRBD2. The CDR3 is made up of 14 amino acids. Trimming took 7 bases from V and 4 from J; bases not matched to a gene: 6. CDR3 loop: CASTLGRPTGELFF. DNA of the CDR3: TGTGCCAGCACCCTCGGGAGGCCCACCGGGGAGCTGTTTTTT.

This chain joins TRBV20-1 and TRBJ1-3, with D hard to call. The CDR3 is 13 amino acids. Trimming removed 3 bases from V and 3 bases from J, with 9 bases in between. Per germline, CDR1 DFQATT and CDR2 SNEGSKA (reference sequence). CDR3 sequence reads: CSASPQIGNTIYF. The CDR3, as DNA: TGCAGTGCTAGCCCCCAGATTGGAAACACCATATATTTT.

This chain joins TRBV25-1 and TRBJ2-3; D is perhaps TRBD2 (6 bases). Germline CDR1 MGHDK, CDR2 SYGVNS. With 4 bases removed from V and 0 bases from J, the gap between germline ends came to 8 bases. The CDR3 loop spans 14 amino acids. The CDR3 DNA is TGTGCCAGCAGTGGCGGGACTAGCACAGATACGCAGTATTTT. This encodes CASSGGTSTDTQYF.

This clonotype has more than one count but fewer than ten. Here the CDR3 reads CASSVAGGLAGVFEQFF. Here the CDR3 DNA reads TGTGCCAGCAGCGTAGCTGGGGGGCTAGCGGGAGTCTTTGAGCAGTTCTTC. The genes are TRBV9 and TRBJ2-1, with 10 bases lining up with TRBD2. This CDR3 has 17 residues. Germline CDR1 and CDR2: SGDLS and YYNGEE. V was clipped by 0 bases and J by 9 bases; unmatched bases: 12.

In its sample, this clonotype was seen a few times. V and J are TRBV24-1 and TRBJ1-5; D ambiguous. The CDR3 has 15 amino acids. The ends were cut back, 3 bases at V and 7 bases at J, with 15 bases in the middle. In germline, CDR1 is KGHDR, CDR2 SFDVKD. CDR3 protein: CATSDGRGTGQPQHF. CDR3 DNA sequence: TGTGCCACCAGTGATGGACGGGGAACCGGCCAGCCCCAGCATTTT.

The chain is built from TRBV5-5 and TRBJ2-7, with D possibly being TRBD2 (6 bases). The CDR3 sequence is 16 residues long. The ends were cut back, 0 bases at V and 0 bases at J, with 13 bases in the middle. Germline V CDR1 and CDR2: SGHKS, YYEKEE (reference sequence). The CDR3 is CASSLAGERSSYEQYF. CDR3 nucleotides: TGTGCCAGCAGCTTGGCGGGGGAGCGGAGCTCCTACGAGCAGTACTTC.

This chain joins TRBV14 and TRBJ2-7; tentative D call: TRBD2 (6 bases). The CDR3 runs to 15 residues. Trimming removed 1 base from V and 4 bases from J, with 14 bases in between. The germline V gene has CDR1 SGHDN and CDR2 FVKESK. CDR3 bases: TGTGCCAGCAGCCAAGGTTCGGGGGAAGGATACGAGCAGTACTTC. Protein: CASSQGSGEGYEQYF.

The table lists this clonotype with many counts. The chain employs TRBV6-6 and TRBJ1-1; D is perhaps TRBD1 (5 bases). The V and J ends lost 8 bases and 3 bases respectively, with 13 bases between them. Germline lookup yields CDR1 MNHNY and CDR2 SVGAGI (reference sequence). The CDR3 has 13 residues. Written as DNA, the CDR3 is TGTGCCAGCGACTGGAGGGGCGACACTGAAGCTTTCTTT. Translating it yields CASDWRGDTEAFF.

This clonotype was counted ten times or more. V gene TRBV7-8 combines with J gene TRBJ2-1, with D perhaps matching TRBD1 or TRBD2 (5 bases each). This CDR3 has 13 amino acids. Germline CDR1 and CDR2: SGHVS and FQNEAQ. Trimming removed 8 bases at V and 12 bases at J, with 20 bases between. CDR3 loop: CASGGPVTMTQFF. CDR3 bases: TGTGCCAGCGGGGGACCAGTAACAATGACGCAGTTCTTC.

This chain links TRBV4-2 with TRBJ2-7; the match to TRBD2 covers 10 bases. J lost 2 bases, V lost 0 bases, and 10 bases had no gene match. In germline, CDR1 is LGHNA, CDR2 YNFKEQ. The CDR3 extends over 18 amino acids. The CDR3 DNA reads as TGTGCCAGCAGCCAAGATCTTAGTAGCCTAGCGGGGGCCTACGAGCAGTACTTC. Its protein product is CASSQDLSSLAGAYEQYF.

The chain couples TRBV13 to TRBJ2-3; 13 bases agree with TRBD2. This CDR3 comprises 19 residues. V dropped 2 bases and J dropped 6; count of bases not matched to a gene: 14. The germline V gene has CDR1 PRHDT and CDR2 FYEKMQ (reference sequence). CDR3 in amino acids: CASSLKGRLTSGRRDTQYF. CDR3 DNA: TGTGCCAGCAGCTTAAAGGGGCGATTGACTAGCGGGAGGAGGGATACGCAGTATTTT.

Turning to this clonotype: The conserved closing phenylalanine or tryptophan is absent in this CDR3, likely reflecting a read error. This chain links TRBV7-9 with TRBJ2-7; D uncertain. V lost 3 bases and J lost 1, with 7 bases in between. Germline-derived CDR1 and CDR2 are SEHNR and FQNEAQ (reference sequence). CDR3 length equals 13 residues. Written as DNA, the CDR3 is TGTGCCAGCAGCTTCAGGCAGTCCTACGAGCAGTACTAC. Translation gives CASSFRQSYEQYY.

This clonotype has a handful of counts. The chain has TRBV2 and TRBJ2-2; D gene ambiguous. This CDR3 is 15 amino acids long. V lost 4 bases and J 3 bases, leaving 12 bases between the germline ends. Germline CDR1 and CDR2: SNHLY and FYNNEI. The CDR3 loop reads CASSAWRLDTGELFF. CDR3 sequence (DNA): TGTGCCAGCAGTGCGTGGCGCCTCGACACCGGGGAGCTGTTTTTT. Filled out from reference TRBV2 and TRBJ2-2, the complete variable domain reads EPEVTQTPSHQVTQMGQEVILRCVPISNHLYFYWYRQILGQKVEFLVSFYNNEISEKSEIFDDQFSVERPDGSNFTLKIRSTKLEDSAMYFCASSAWRLDTGELFFGEGSRLTVL.

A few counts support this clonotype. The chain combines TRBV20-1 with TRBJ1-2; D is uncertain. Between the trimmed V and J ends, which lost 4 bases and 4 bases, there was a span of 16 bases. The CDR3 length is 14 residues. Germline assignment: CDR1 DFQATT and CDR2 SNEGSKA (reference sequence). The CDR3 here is CSAILAREFYGYTF. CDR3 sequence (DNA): TGCAGTGCTATTTTAGCTCGGGAGTTCTATGGCTACACCTTC.

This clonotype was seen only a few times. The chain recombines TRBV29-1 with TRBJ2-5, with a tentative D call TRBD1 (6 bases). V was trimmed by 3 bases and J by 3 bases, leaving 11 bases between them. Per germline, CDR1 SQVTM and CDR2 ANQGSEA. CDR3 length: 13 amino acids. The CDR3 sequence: CSVERQGKETQYF. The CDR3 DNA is TGCAGCGTTGAGAGGCAGGGGAAAGAGACCCAGTACTTC.

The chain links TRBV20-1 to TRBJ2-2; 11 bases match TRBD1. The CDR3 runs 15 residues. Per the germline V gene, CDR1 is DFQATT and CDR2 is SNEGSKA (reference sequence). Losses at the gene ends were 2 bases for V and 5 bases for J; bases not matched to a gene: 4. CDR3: CSARTGTGGTGELFF. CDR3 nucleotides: TGCAGTGCTAGAACCGGGACAGGGGGGACCGGGGAGCTGTTTTTT.

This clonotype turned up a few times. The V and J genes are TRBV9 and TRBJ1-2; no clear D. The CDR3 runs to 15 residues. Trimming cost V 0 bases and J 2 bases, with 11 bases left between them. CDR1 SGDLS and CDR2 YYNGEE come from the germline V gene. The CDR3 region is CASSVVGSQNYGYTF. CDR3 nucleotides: TGTGCCAGCAGCGTAGTTGGCAGCCAAAACTATGGCTACACCTTC.

The CDR3 nucleotides read TGCAGTGCTAGGACAGCCACTGAAGCTTTCTTT. It translates to CSARTATEAFF. V usage is TRBV20-1 and J usage is TRBJ1-1; TRBD1 is a possible D gene (5 bases). The V end was cut by 3 bases, the J end by 4 bases, with 6 bases between. CDR3 length equals 11 residues. Germline CDR1 reads DFQATT; CDR2 reads SNEGSKA (reference sequence).

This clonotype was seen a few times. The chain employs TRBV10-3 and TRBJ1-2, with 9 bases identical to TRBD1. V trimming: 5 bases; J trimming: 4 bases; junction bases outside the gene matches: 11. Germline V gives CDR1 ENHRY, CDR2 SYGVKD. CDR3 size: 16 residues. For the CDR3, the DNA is TGTGCCATCAGTTCTTTGGAGGACAGGGGTCTCTATGGCTACACCTTC. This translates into CAISSLEDRGLYGYTF.

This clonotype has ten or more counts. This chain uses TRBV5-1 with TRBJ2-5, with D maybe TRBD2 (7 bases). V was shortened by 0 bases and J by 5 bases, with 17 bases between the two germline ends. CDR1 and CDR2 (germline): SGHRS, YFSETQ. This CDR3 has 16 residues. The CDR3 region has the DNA TGCGCCAGCAGCTTGGACAAGGGGGGGAGCAGCGAGACCCAGTACTTC. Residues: CASSLDKGGSSETQYF.